Shown below are 32 T cell receptor beta chains from a single sample sequenced in a study of early T cells in non-severe SARS-CoV-2 infection. MiXCR, run by TCRdb on the 5' RACE reads, gives a single entry per CDR3 protein. The table shows approximately 62,000 distinct CDR3 sequences, with approximately 13% occurring only once. The sequencing input was whole blood. The receptor source for this set is an adult who was a healthcare worker with PCR-confirmed SARS-CoV-2 infection or an uninfected control (not recorded which).

V is TRBV29-1 and J is TRBJ1-5; D is unresolved. V was shortened by 4 bases and J by 6 bases, with 10 bases between the two germline ends. This CDR3 spans 12 amino acids. Germline CDR1 reads SQVTM; CDR2 reads ANQGSEA. The CDR3 spells CSVGAEGQPQHF. The CDR3 DNA sequence: TGCAGCGTTGGGGCAGAGGGTCAGCCCCAGCATTTT.

V and J are TRBV29-1 and TRBJ2-1; 9 bases are shared with TRBD2. Germline assignment: CDR1 SQVTM and CDR2 ANQGSEA. With V trimmed by 6 bases and J by 4 bases, 7 bases remained unmatched. This CDR3 region has 14 residues. The CDR3: CSVDLAGGYNEQFF. The CDR3 DNA is TGCAGCGTAGATTTGGCGGGAGGGTACAATGAGCAGTTCTTC.

This clonotype was counted between two and nine times. The chain joins TRBV6-6 to TRBJ2-3; D is uncertain. CDR3 length equals 15 residues. CDR1 is MNHNY, CDR2 SVGAGI, per germline (reference sequence). V was pared by 2 bases and J by 2 bases, with 11 bases between. In nucleotides, the CDR3 is TGTGCCAGCAGTTACGGGCGAGGACCCACAGATACGCAGTATTTT. It codes for CASSYGRGPTDTQYF.

This clonotype was seen repeatedly, ten times or more. The J gene is TRBJ2-1, the V gene TRBV28, with D perhaps TRBD1 (6 bases). CDR3 length: 17 residues. V shed 4 bases and J shed 4 bases, with 20 bases lying between them. Germline loops: CDR1 MDHEN, CDR2 SYDVKM. In DNA, the CDR3 is TGTGCCAGCAGTTCCCAAGCTGGTTTGGGGACATACAATGAGCAGTTCTTC. Amino acid sequence: CASSSQAGLGTYNEQFF.

In its sample, this clonotype was seen many times. The rearrangement uses TRBV29-1 and TRBJ2-1; D gene ambiguous. V was shortened by 5 bases and J by 9 bases, with 11 bases between the two germline ends. CDR1 and CDR2 from the germline V gene are SQVTM and ANQGSEA. This CDR3 is built from 11 residues. The CDR3, as DNA: TGCAGCGTTATATCTGGATCTGAGCAGTTCTTC. Residues: CSVISGSEQFF.

This clonotype showed up just a few times. The rearrangement links TRBV6-2 or TRBV6-3 to TRBJ2-1; 12 bases map to TRBD2. Germline CDR1 reads MNHEY; CDR2 reads SVGEGT. Unmatched junction bases numbered 6, after V lost 5 bases and J lost 7 bases. The CDR3 is 15 amino acids. The CDR3 coding sequence is TGTGCCAGCAGTCGCTCTAGCGGGAGGGGGAATGAGCAGTTCTTC. This sequence encodes CASSRSSGRGNEQFF.

The J gene is TRBJ2-3, the V gene TRBV15; 9 bases line up with TRBD2. CDR1 is LNHNV and CDR2 is YYDKDF in the germline V gene (reference sequence). CDR3 length: 15 amino acids. Trimming cost V 7 bases and J 4 bases; bases outside gene matches: 9. The CDR3 region has the DNA TGTGCCACCAACCCCGGGACTAGCTCCGCAGATACGCAGTATTTT. Translation gives CATNPGTSSADTQYF.

J is TRBJ2-7 and V is TRBV7-2; TRBD2 aligns across 8 bases. The germline gives CDR1 SGHTA, CDR2 FQGNSA. The CDR3 is made up of 15 amino acids. Trimming cost V 2 bases and J 2 bases; bases outside gene matches: 5. The CDR3 loop is CASSLTAGVAYEQYF. The CDR3 region has the DNA TGTGCCAGCAGCTTAACAGCGGGAGTGGCCTACGAGCAGTACTTC.

This clonotype was recorded a few times. The J gene is TRBJ2-5, the V gene TRBV29-1; D may be TRBD1 (5 bases). V lost 7 bases and J lost 1, with 16 bases in between. There are 14 residues in the CDR3. Germline-derived CDR1 and CDR2 are SQVTM and ANQGSEA. The CDR3 region has the DNA TGCAGCGCAGACGGAGACAGCACCCAAGAGACCCAGTACTTC. Amino acids: CSADGDSTQETQYF.

This clonotype was found a few times. The V gene is TRBV30, the J gene TRBJ2-2; 7 nucleotides line up with TRBD2. The germline V gene has CDR1 GTSNPN and CDR2 SVGIG (reference sequence). V shed 5 bases, J shed 1 base, and the junction held 1 base outside the gene matches. The CDR3 consists of 13 residues. CDR3 in amino acids: CAWGRENTGELFF. The CDR3, as DNA: TGTGCCTGGGGGAGGGAGAACACCGGGGAGCTGTTTTTT.

The J gene is TRBJ2-3, the V gene TRBV19, with TRBD1 matching over 8 bases. The germline CDR1 and CDR2 sequences are LNHDA and SQIVND (reference sequence). This CDR3 comprises 14 residues. With 9 bases clipped from V and 3 bases from J, the junction kept 8 bases outside the gene matches. The CDR3 loop reads CASHRTGWTDTQYF. As DNA, the CDR3 is TGTGCCAGCCATCGGACAGGGTGGACAGATACGCAGTATTTT.

This clonotype occurred a few times. The CDR3 bases are TGTGCCAGTAGGAGAACCCACAGGGGGCTCCAGCCCCAGCATTTT. Translation: CASRRTHRGLQPQHF. The chain joins TRBV19 to TRBJ1-5; TRBD1 matches at 9 bases. Losses at the gene ends were 6 bases for V and 7 bases for J; bases not matched to a gene: 10. The CDR3 loop spans 15 amino acids. Germline CDR1 is LNHDA and CDR2 is SQIVND (reference sequence).

In this sample, this clonotype turned up a few times. V usage is TRBV28 and J usage is TRBJ2-6; tentative D call: TRBD1 (5 bases). From germline, CDR1 is MDHEN and CDR2 SYDVKM. The ends were cut back, 6 bases at V and 1 base at J, with 7 bases in the middle. CDR3 length: 14 amino acids. The CDR3 sequence is CASRGVSGANVLTF. For the CDR3, the DNA is TGTGCCAGCAGAGGGGTTTCTGGGGCCAACGTCCTGACTTTC.

The chain couples TRBV11-2 to TRBJ2-1; 11 bases are a match to TRBD2. In germline, CDR1 is SGHAT, CDR2 FQNNGV. The CDR3 contains 18 residues. J lost 4 bases, V lost 0 bases, and 8 bases had no gene match. The CDR3 nucleotides are TGTGCCAGCAGCTTAGATCCCCCGACTAGCGGGGTATACAATGAGCAGTTCTTC. Amino acid sequence: CASSLDPPTSGVYNEQFF.

The chain combines TRBV7-9 with TRBJ2-2; D possibly corresponds to TRBD1 (5 bases). Per germline, CDR1 SEHNR and CDR2 FQNEAQ (reference sequence). This CDR3 comprises 17 residues. Trimming cost V 5 bases and J 2 bases, with 18 bases left between them. The CDR3 loop reads CASSPGKGAVNTGELFF. CDR3 bases: TGTGCCAGCAGCCCTGGCAAAGGGGCAGTTAACACCGGGGAGCTGTTTTTT. Together with reference TRBV7-9 and TRBJ2-2, the CDR3 gives the full variable domain: DTGVSQNPRHKITKRGQNVTFRCDPISEHNRLYWYRQTLGQGPEFLTYFQNEAQLEKSRLLSDRFSAERPKGSFSTLEIQRTEQGDSAMYLCASSPGKGAVNTGELFFGEGSRLTVL.

This clonotype came up a few times. The genes are TRBV12-3 or TRBV12-4 and TRBJ2-2, with 7 bases that match TRBD2. V was clipped by 10 bases and J by 7 bases; unmatched bases: 15. This CDR3 comprises 15 residues. CDR3 in DNA: TGTGCCACCGCCGGGGAGGGCTCTATAGTCGGGGAGCTGTTTTTT. Its translation: CATAGEGSIVGELFF.

This clonotype was observed a few times. The V call is TRBV7-2, the J call TRBJ2-1; 8 bases are shared with TRBD2. The V gene's germline CDR1 is SGHTA and CDR2 FQGNSA. CDR3 size: 16 residues. The trim removed 1 base at V and 5 bases at J, leaving 7 bases unmatched. DNA of the CDR3: TGTGCCAGCAGCTTAGTTCCGGGGGGGCTGCACAATGAGCAGTTCTTC. As protein: CASSLVPGGLHNEQFF.

This clonotype has at least ten counts. The chain has TRBV5-4 and TRBJ2-2, with 9 bases identical to TRBD2. The CDR3 spans 16 residues. CDR1 SGHNT and CDR2 YYREEE come from the germline V gene (reference sequence). The trim removed 4 bases at V and 7 bases at J, leaving 11 bases unmatched. The CDR3 protein is CASSPPGTSRVGELFF. DNA for the CDR3: TGTGCCAGCAGCCCACCTGGGACTAGCCGGGTCGGGGAGCTGTTTTTT.

This chain links TRBV6-2 or TRBV6-3 with TRBJ2-1; D remains ambiguous. Germline V lookup: CDR1 MNHEY, CDR2 SVGEGT. V was trimmed by 6 bases and J by 5 bases, leaving 20 bases between them. This CDR3 is 16 amino acids long. CDR3 amino acids: CASSPIDRYLNNEQFF. CDR3 in DNA: TGTGCCAGCAGCCCAATCGACCGATACCTTAACAATGAGCAGTTCTTC.

The chain uses TRBV4-1 and TRBJ1-6; 10 nucleotides align to TRBD1. Germline V CDR1 and CDR2: MGHRA, YSYEKL. The V and J ends lost 1 base and 6 bases, in that order; junction bases with no gene match: 3. There are 16 residues in the CDR3. The CDR3 loop is CASSQGGDRGNSPLHF. DNA of the CDR3: TGCGCCAGCAGCCAAGGAGGGGACAGGGGTAATTCACCCCTCCACTTT.

This clonotype has a count of ten or more. The V gene is TRBV20-1, the J gene TRBJ2-7; 7 positions match TRBD1. The CDR3 is 13 amino acids. Germline V gene data show CDR1 as DFQATT and CDR2 as SNEGSKA (reference sequence). Trimming cost V 6 bases and J 6 bases; bases outside gene matches: 11. Here the CDR3 DNA reads TGCAGTGCCATAATGACAGGGTACTTCGAGCAGTACTTC. This sequence encodes CSAIMTGYFEQYF.

This clonotype was recorded many times. The chain employs TRBV20-1 and TRBJ2-3; 12 nucleotides align to TRBD2. The CDR3 runs 16 residues. Losses at the gene ends were 4 bases for V and 3 bases for J; bases not matched to a gene: 8. Per germline, CDR1 DFQATT and CDR2 SNEGSKA (reference sequence). This chain's CDR3 is CSAKKLAGGETDTQYF. DNA for the CDR3: TGCAGTGCTAAAAAACTAGCGGGAGGAGAGACAGATACGCAGTATTTT.

This chain uses TRBV12-3 or TRBV12-4 with TRBJ1-2, with 7 bases matching TRBD1. This CDR3 contains 12 residues. Germline trimming cut 8 bases from V and 14 bases from J; bases unmatched to any gene: 14. The DNA for the CDR3 is TGTGCCAGCCAGACAGGGCTCCAAAACCAAACCTTC. Translation: CASQTGLQNQTF.

J is TRBJ2-1 and V is TRBV29-1, with 11 bases fitting TRBD2. Germline assignment: CDR1 SQVTM and CDR2 ANQGSEA. With V trimmed by 7 bases and J by 7 bases, 9 bases remained unmatched. The CDR3 runs 14 residues. CDR3 bases: TGCAGCGCTAGTACTAGCGGGAGTTGGAATGAGCAGTTCTTC. Protein: CSASTSGSWNEQFF.

This chain connects TRBV7-2 to TRBJ2-5; TRBD2 aligns across 8 bases. After removal of 2 bases from V and 0 bases from J, the junction contained 2 bases not matched to a gene. From germline, CDR1 is SGHTA and CDR2 FQGNSA. This CDR3 region has 15 residues. DNA of the CDR3: TGTGCCAGCAGCTTACAGCGGGGGTACCAAGAGACCCAGTACTTC. It codes for CASSLQRGYQETQYF.

This clonotype was detected ten times or more. This rearrangement joins TRBV4-1 to TRBJ2-5, with D maybe TRBD1 (6 bases). From germline, CDR1 is MGHRA and CDR2 YSYEKL. V was cut by 3 bases and J by 5 bases, with 13 bases left in between. The CDR3 has 14 residues. For the CDR3, the DNA is TGCGCCAGCAGCCACCACGCAGGGGATGAGACCCAGTACTTC. Its protein is CASSHHAGDETQYF.

This clonotype was observed many times. The V call is TRBV3-2, the J call TRBJ2-1; the DNA was not used to check the table's D call, TRBD1. TRBV3-2 constitutes a pseudogene. The CDR3 runs to 16 residues. The CDR3 here is CASSQDAGTQGFGQFF. The CDR3, as DNA: TGTGCCAGCAGCCAAGACGCGGGCACACAGGGGTTCGGGCAGTTCTTC.

V gene TRBV21-1 combines with J gene TRBJ2-1; no check of the table's D call, TRBD2, against the DNA was made. TRBV21-1 is classified as a pseudogene. The CDR3 spans 13 residues. In nucleotides, the CDR3 is TGTGCCAGCAGCGAGGGTCTCTACAATGAGCAGTTCTTC. Translated: CASSEGLYNEQFF.

This clonotype was seen a handful of times. The chain has TRBV3-1 and TRBJ1-6; a weak D match, TRBD1 (6 bases). The CDR3 totals 14 residues. Germline lookup yields CDR1 LGHDT and CDR2 YNNKEL (reference sequence). With 6 bases removed from V and 15 bases from J, the gap between germline ends came to 21 bases. CDR3 in DNA: TGTGCCAGCAGTCTACAACAGGGAAGGGATCTCCTCCACTTT. Protein product: CASSLQQGRDLLHF.

The genes are TRBV6-1 and TRBJ1-5; D is unclear. The CDR3 spans 14 residues. Germline lookup yields CDR1 MNHNS and CDR2 SASEGT. Between the trimmed V and J ends, which lost 4 bases and 11 bases, there was a span of 18 bases. CDR3 residues: CASSGVTRTRAQHF. In nucleotides, the CDR3 is TGTGCCAGCAGTGGTGTGACGCGAACCCGAGCCCAGCATTTT.

The CDR3 nucleotides read TGTGCCAGCAGCGTGGGGGCGCACACTGAAGCTTTCTTT. This sequence encodes CASSVGAHTEAFF. The chain carries TRBV9 and TRBJ1-1, with a possible D match to TRBD1 (6 bases). The CDR3 spans 13 residues. V was shortened by 2 bases and J by 3 bases, with 8 bases between the two germline ends. Looked up from germline, CDR1 is SGDLS and CDR2 is YYNGEE. Complete variable domain (other parts from reference TRBV9 and TRBJ1-1): DSGVTQTPKHLITATGQRVTLRCSPRSGDLSVYWYQQSLDQGLQFLIQYYNGEERAKGNILERFSAQQFPDLHSELNLSSLELGDSALYFCASSVGAHTEAFFGQGTRLTVV.

The genes are TRBV29-1 and TRBJ1-1; D gene uncertain. The CDR3 spans 10 residues. CDR1 and CDR2 (germline): SQVTM, ANQGSEA. V dropped 4 bases and J dropped 5 bases, with 5 bases sitting between them. CDR3 loop: CSVVGTEAFF. The CDR3 DNA is TGCAGCGTTGTCGGGACTGAAGCTTTCTTT.